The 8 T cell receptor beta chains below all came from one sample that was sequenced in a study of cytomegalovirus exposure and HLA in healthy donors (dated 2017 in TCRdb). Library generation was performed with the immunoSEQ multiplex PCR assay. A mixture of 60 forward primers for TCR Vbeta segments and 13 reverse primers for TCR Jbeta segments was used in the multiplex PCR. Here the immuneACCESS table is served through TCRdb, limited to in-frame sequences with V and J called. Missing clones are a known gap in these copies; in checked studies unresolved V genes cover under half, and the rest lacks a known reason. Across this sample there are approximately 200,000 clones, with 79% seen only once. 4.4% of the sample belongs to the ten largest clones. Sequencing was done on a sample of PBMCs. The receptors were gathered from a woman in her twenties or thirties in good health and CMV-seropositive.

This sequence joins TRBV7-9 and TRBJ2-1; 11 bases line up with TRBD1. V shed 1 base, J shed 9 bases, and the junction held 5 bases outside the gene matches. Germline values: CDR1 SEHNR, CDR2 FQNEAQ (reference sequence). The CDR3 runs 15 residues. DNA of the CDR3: TGTGCCAGCAGCTTAGTGGGACAGGGGGACGGTGAGCAGTTCTTC. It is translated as CASSLVGQGDGEQFF.

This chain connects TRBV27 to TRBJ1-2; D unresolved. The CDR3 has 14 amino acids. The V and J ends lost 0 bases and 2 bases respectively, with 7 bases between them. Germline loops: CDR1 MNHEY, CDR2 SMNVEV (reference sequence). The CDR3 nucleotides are TGTGCCAGCAGTTTATCCCCGAGAAACTATGGCTACACCTTC. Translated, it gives CASSLSPRNYGYTF.

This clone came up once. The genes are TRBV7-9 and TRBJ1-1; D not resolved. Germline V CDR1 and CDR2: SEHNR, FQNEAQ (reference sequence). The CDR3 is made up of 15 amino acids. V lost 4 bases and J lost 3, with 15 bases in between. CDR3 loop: CASSSRVREDTEAFF. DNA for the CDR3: TGTGCCAGCAGCTCCCGGGTCCGGGAAGACACTGAAGCTTTCTTT.

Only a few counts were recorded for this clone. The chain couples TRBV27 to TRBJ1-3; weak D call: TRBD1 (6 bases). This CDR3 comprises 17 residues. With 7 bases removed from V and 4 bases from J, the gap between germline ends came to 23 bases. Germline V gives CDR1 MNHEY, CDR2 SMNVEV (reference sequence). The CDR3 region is CASKIRGTGSIGNTIYF. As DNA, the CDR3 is TGTGCCAGCAAAATCCGCGGTACAGGGAGTATAGGAAACACCATATATTTT.

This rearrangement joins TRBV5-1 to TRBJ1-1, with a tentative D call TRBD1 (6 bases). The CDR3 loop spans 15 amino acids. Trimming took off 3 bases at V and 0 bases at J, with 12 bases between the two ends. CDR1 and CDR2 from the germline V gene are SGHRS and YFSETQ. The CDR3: CASSSLQGMNTEAFF. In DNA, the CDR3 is TGCGCCAGCAGCTCGCTACAGGGAATGAACACTGAAGCTTTCTTT. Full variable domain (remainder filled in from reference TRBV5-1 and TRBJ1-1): KAGVTQTPRYLIKTRGQQVTLSCSPISGHRSVSWYQQTPGQGLQFLFEYFSETQRNKGNFPGRFSGRQFSNSRSEMNVSTLELGDSALYLCASSSLQGMNTEAFFGQGTRLTVV.

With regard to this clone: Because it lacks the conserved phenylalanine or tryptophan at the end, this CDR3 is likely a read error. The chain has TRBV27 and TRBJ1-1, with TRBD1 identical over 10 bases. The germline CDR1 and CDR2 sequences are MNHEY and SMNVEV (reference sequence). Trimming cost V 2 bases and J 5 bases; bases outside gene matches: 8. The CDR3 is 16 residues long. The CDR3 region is CASSLLGTGVGTEAFC. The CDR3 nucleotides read TGTGCCAGCAGTTTACTGGGGACAGGGGTAGGAACTGAAGCTTTCTGT.

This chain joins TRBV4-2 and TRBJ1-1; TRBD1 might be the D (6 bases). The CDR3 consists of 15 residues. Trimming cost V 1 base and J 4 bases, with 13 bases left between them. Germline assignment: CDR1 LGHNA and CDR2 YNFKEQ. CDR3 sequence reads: CASSQVLGRGTEAFF. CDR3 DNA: TGTGCCAGCAGCCAAGTCTTAGGCAGGGGCACTGAAGCTTTCTTT.

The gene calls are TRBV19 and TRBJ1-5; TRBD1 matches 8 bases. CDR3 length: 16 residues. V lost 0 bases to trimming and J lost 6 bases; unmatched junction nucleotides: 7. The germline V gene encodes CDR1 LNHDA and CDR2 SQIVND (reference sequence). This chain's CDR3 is CASSIDAGGVGQPQHF. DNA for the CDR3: TGTGCCAGTAGTATAGATGCAGGGGGCGTTGGTCAGCCCCAGCATTTT.